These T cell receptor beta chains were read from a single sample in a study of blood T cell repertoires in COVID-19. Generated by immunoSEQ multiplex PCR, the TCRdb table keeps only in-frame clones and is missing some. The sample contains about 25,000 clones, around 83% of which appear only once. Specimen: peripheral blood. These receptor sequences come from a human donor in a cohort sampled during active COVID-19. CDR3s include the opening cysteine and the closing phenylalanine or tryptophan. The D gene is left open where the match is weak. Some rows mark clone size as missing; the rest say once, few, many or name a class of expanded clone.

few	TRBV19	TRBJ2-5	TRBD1	TGTGCCAGTAGTATAGAACCCACGGACAGGGTGGCGATTGGATGGGAGACCCAGTACTTC	CASSIEPTDRVAIGWETQYF
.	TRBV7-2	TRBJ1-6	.	TGTGCCAGCAGCATGATCAGGCCAGCGGGGGATTCACCCCTCCACTTT	CASSMIRPAGDSPLHF
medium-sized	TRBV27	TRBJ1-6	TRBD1	TGTGCCAGCAGCCTTAGACAGGGGACGTCAATTGGTTCACCCCTCCACTTT	CASSLRQGTSIGSPLHF
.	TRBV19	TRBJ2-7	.	TGTGCCAGTAGTATAGGGGCCAGGGAGGCCTACGAGCAGTACTTC	CASSIGAREAYEQYF
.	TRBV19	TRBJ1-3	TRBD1	TGTGCCAGCATGGCTCAGGACAGGGCTGGAAACACCATATATTTT	CASMAQDRAGNTIYF
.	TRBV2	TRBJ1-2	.	TGTGCCAGCAATAGAGACAGGAGCTATGGCTACACCTTC	CASNRDRSYGYTF
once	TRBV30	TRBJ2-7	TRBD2	TGTGCCTGGAGTCCTAGCGGCCCCTACGAGCAGTACTTC	CAWSPSGPYEQYF
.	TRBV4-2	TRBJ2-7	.	TGTGCCAGCAGCCAAGATCCAGCAGGGGCTTCCTACGAGCAGTACTTC	CASSQDPAGASYEQYF
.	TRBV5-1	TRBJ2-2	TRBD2	TGCGCCAGCAGCTTGTCCCCTCCGGGACTAGCGGGAGGCACCGGGGAGCTGTTTTTT	CASSLSPPGLAGGTGELFF
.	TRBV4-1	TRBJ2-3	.	TGCGCCAGCAGCCAACAGTCACTTGGTGCGGGCCGGGATACGCAGTATTTT	CASSQQSLGAGRDTQYF
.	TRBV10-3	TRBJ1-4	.	TGTGCCATCAGTGAACGGGGTTCGGGGAATGAAAAACTGTTTTTT	CAISERGSGNEKLFF
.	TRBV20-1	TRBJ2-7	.	TGCAGTGCTAGTAGCGGCCACGAGCAGTACTTC	CSASSGHEQYF
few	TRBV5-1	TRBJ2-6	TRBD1	TGCGCCAGCAGCTCGGGGACAGGGGGACTCTCTGGGGCCAACGTCCTGACTTTC	CASSSGTGGLSGANVLTF
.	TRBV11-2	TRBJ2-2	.	TGTGCCAGCACCCTTAGAGGGCAGGTGGAGTACACCGGGGAGCTGTTTTTT	CASTLRGQVEYTGELFF
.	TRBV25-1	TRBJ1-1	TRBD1	TGTGCCAGCAGTGATCTGACAGGGAGTAACACTGAAGCTTTCTTT	CASSDLTGSNTEAFF
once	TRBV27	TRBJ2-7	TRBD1	TGTGCCAGCAGTCCCGACAGGGGCGGGTACGAGCAGTACTTC	CASSPDRGGYEQYF
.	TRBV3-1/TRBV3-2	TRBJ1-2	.	TGTGCCAGCCGAGATCTGAACTATGGCTACACCTTC	CASRDLNYGYTF
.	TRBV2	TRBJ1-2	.	TGTGCCAGCAGTGAAGCGCGGGACGGACTATACTATGGCTACACCTTC	CASSEARDGLYYGYTF
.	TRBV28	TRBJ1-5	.	TGTGCCAGCAGTGGGACACAGCACAATCAGCCCCAGCATTTT	CASSGTQHNQPQHF
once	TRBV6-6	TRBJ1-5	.	TGTGCCAGCAGTTACGATCGGGGGGGCCAGCCCCAGCATTTT	CASSYDRGGQPQHF
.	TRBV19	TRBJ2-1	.	TGTGCCAGTAGTCTTCGGGTAGGCTCCTACAATGAGCAGTTCTTC	CASSLRVGSYNEQFF
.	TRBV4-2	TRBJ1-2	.	TGTGCCAGCAGCCAAGATCAGAACAGGTTTTCCCACTACACCTTC	CASSQDQNRFSHYTF
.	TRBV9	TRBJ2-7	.	TGTGCCAGCAGCCCTCAGGGGTTGTACGAGCAGTACTTC	CASSPQGLYEQYF
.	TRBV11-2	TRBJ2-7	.	TGTGCCAGCAGCTCGGAACTTCGGGACGAGCAGTACTTC	CASSSELRDEQYF
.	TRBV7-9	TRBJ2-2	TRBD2	TGTGCCAGCAGCCCGGGACTAGCGGGGGGTCTCAACACCGGGGAGCTGTTTTTT	CASSPGLAGGLNTGELFF
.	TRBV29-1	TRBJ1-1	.	TGCAGCGTTGAAACAGCGAACACTGAAGCTTTCTTT	CSVETANTEAFF
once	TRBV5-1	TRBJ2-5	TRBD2	TGCGCCAGCAGCTCAGGGACTAGCGGGAAGTTGGAGACCCAGTACTTC	CASSSGTSGKLETQYF
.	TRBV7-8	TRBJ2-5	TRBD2	TGTGCCAGCAGCCTGGGACTAGCGGTCGAGACCCAGTACTTC	CASSLGLAVETQYF
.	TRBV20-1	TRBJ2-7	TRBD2	TGCAGTGCTAGTAGCGGGCACGAGCAGTACTTC	CSASSGHEQYF
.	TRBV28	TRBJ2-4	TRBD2	TGTGCCAGCAGTTTGGGGGGGAGTAAGGCCAAAAACATTCAGTACTTC	CASSLGGSKAKNIQYF
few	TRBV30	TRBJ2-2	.	TGTGCCACCAATAGGGAGACCGGGGAGCTGTTTTTT	CATNRETGELFF
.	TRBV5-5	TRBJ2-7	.	TGTGCCAGCAGCTTGGGGGGACTTGACGAGCAGTACTTC	CASSLGGLDEQYF
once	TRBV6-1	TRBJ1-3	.	TGTGCCAGCAGTGAAGCTGGCCCAGGGAGGAACACCATATATTTT	CASSEAGPGRNTIYF